The text below deals with one T cell receptor beta chain. The data originate from a study of shared clonotypes between healthy human individuals. Some clones are missing from TCRdb's copy, which holds only in-frame ones; the method was immunoSEQ multiplex PCR. The data contain about 1.5 million clones, approximately 97% of them singletons. Germline V gene lookup returns CDR1 MNHNS and CDR2 SASEGT. J lost 6 bases, V lost 5 bases, and 10 bases had no gene match. The CDR3 has 15 amino acids. The clonotype comes from a man aged 30-40 years in good health. Sequencing was done on a sample of naive CD4+ T cells sorted from blood. Subset noted: CD45RA+ positively selected. This chain uses TRBV6-1 with TRBJ1-2; 9 bases fit TRBD1. CDR3 residues: CASSPLTGGTDGYTF. The CDR3 nucleotides read TGTGCCAGCAGTCCCTTGACAGGGGGGACTGATGGCTACACCTTC.